This TCR beta chain was sequenced during a study of OX40 agonist ivuxolimab in advanced cancers. Repertoires were generated with immunoSEQ multiplex PCR, while TCRdb's copy carries only in-frame clones and drops some. The repertoire holds 77,000 or so clones, with 80% to 95% as singletons. The CDR3 length is 16 residues. Trimming shortened V by 0 bases and J by 1 base, and 12 bases separated the two germline ends. Germline V gene data show CDR1 as LGHNA and CDR2 as YSLEER. The material sequenced was CD4+ or CD8+ T cells sorted from blood, taken in a trial of the OX40 agonist ivuxolimab. The chain employs TRBV4-3 and TRBJ1-2; D gene unclear. This receptor was identified in an adult with an advanced solid tumor such as melanoma, head and neck, liver or kidney cancer. The CDR3 nucleotides read TGCGCCAGCAGCCAAGAGTGGAGAGGCGGTAACTATGGCTACACCTTC. It translates to CASSQEWRGGNYGYTF.